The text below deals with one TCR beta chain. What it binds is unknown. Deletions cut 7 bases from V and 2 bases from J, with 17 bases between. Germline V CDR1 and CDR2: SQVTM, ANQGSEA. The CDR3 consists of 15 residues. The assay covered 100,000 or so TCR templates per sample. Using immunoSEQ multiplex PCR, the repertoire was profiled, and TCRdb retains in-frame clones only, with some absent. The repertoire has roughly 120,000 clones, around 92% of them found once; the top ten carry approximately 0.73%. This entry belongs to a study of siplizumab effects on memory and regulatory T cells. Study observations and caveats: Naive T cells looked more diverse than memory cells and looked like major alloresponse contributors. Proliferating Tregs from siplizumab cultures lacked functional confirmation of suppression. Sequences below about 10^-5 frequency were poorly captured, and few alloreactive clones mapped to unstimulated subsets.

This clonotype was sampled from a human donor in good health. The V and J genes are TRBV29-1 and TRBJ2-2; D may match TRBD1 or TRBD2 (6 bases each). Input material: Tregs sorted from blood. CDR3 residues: CSAQKGGYNTGELFF. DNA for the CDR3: TGCAGCGCCCAAAAGGGGGGTTATAACACCGGGGAGCTGTTTTTT.